The present entry profiles one T cell receptor beta chain with its context. The entry originates in a study of blood T cell repertoires in COVID-19. CDR1 and CDR2 from the germline V gene are MNHEY and SVGAGI. J gave up 6 bases and V 3 bases, and 10 bases lay outside the gene matches. The CDR3 is made up of 15 amino acids. Profiled with immunoSEQ multiplex PCR; TCRdb holds only in-frame clones, not every one. The table lists 150,000 to 200,000 clones, approximately 87% of them singletons. The specimen was PBMCs or T cells enriched from blood (not recorded which). The clonotype comes from a woman in her fifties or sixties who had recovered from COVID-19. The chain combines TRBV6-5 with TRBJ1-2, with 7 positions matching TRBD1. CDR3 DNA: TGTGCCAGCAGTTATCGACCAACAGGGGCGAATGGCTACACCTTC. Its translation: CASSYRPTGANGYTF.